The clone carrying this TCR beta chain showed up just a few times. The CDR3 is made up of 17 amino acids. Germline CDR1 is MNHNS and CDR2 is SASEGT. Deletions cut 1 base from V and 3 bases from J, with 19 bases between. This sample was included in a study of blood T cell repertoires in COVID-19. Study processing details: Amplification of reference gene primers was used by the study to estimate nucleated cell counts. Libraries were prepared by immunoSEQ multiplex PCR; TCRdb keeps only in-frame clonotypes and omits some of them. D and trimming were read from the DNA, whereas the V and J calls and clone size are those reported in that table. The sample shows around 200,000 clones, about three quarters of them seen only once.

The source material was peripheral blood. The clonotype was recovered from a woman of 80 years or more with active or convalescent COVID-19. This rearrangement joins TRBV6-1 to TRBJ2-7; the D is unclear. CDR3 DNA sequence: TGTGCCAGCAGTGAAGGGTTCTCCCCGAACCTAGACTACGAGCAGTACTTC. Its protein product is CASSEGFSPNLDYEQYF.